This T cell receptor (beta chain) comes out of a study of control samples from healthy donors and cancer patients. CDR1 is MNHNY, CDR2 SVGAGI, per germline (reference sequence). This CDR3 has 16 residues. V lost 6 bases to trimming and J lost 6 bases; unmatched junction nucleotides: 15. The method was immunoSEQ multiplex PCR; TCRdb's version includes in-frame clones alone and lacks a portion of them. Here the sample spans 100,000 to 150,000 clones, approximately 92% being singletons. The J gene is TRBJ1-2, the V gene TRBV6-6, with TRBD1 matching 8 bases. Input material: blood. This sequence originates from a woman aged 50 to 60 in good health. The CDR3 DNA is TGTGCCAGCAGGATTTGGGACAGGTCGGAGTTCGATGGCTACACCTTC. This gives the protein CASRIWDRSEFDGYTF.